One sample yielded the 22 T cell receptor beta chains listed below, sequenced in a study of response to subunit inactivated influenza vaccine. MiXCR, applied by TCRdb to the RT-PCR reads, yields one record per CDR3 protein. The sample shows about 480,000 distinct CDR3 sequences, 10% to 15% of them seen only once. Sequences were derived from PBMCs from blood, sampled 40 to 50 days after vaccination. All receptors derive from a man aged 50-60 years who received an inactivated influenza vaccine.

The rearrangement joins TRBV5-6 to TRBJ2-3; D ambiguous. The germline gives CDR1 SGHDT, CDR2 YYEEEE. V was trimmed by 8 bases and J by 9 bases, leaving 13 bases between them. The CDR3 is made up of 11 amino acids. CDR3 sequence: CASQGVNTQYF. CDR3 DNA: TGTGCCAGTCAAGGTGTCAACACGCAGTATTTT.

The CDR3 bases are TGTGCCAGCTGTCAAGATAGGCTAGCGGGAGAGACCCAGTACTTC. Translating it yields CASCQDRLAGETQYF. The rearrangement uses TRBV4-2 and TRBJ2-5; 8 nucleotides align to TRBD2. The germline V gene has CDR1 LGHNA and CDR2 YNFKEQ. The CDR3 is made up of 15 amino acids. V lost 8 bases to trimming and J lost 4 bases; unmatched junction nucleotides: 12.

This clonotype was detected many times. The CDR3 loop reads CASSSYLGDTEAFF. DNA for the CDR3: TGTGCCAGCAGCTCTTATCTCGGGGACACTGAAGCTTTCTTT. The chain recombines TRBV7-8 with TRBJ1-1; D unclear. The CDR3 extends over 14 amino acids. Trimming took off 4 bases at V and 3 bases at J, with 12 bases between the two ends. Germline V gives CDR1 SGHVS, CDR2 FQNEAQ.

This clonotype appeared a few times. This CDR3 reads CASSVGTKEGDEQFF. CDR3 coding DNA: TGTGCCAGCAGCGTAGGGACAAAAGAGGGGGATGAGCAGTTCTTC. V usage is TRBV9 and J usage is TRBJ2-1; D is perhaps TRBD1 (6 bases). In germline, CDR1 is SGDLS, CDR2 YYNGEE. Trimming removed 0 bases from V and 8 bases from J, with 15 bases in between. This CDR3 contains 15 residues.

This clonotype was counted at least ten times. V usage is TRBV6-5 and J usage is TRBJ2-5; 9 nucleotides align to TRBD2. Germline V gene sequence: CDR1 MNHEY, CDR2 SVGAGI. The CDR3 extends over 16 amino acids. Germline trimming cut 0 bases from V and 4 bases from J; bases unmatched to any gene: 6. The CDR3 coding sequence is TGTGCCAGCAGTTACTCTTCGGGACTAGCAGGAGAGACCCAGTACTTC. Translation gives CASSYSSGLAGETQYF.

The chain carries TRBV4-2 and TRBJ2-5, with D uncertain. Trimming took off 0 bases at V and 5 bases at J, with 10 bases between the two ends. The CDR3 totals 14 residues. CDR1 and CDR2 (germline): LGHNA, YNFKEQ. The CDR3 spells CASSQEVRLETQYF. CDR3 DNA: TGTGCCAGCAGCCAAGAGGTTCGGTTGGAGACCCAGTACTTC.

This clonotype was seen repeatedly, ten times or more. The V call is TRBV6-2 or TRBV6-3, the J call TRBJ2-1, with TRBD1 matching 7 bases. J was trimmed by 0 bases and V by 6 bases; bases with no gene match: 2. Germline CDR1 reads MNHEY; CDR2 reads SVGEGT. This CDR3 spans 14 amino acids. CDR3 bases: TGTGCCAGCAGGTCAGGGGGCTCCTACAATGAGCAGTTCTTC. The encoded protein is CASRSGGSYNEQFF.

This clonotype turned up a few times. The genes are TRBV14 and TRBJ2-1; 9 bases map to TRBD2. The germline V gene has CDR1 SGHDN and CDR2 FVKESK. Germline trimming cut 0 bases from V and 7 bases from J; bases unmatched to any gene: 4. The CDR3 loop spans 15 amino acids. CDR3 DNA sequence: TGTGCCAGCAGCCAAGAGAAGGGACTAGCAAATGAGCAGTTCTTC. It yields the protein CASSQEKGLANEQFF.

Only one count was recorded for this clonotype. This chain connects TRBV9 to TRBJ2-1, with 8 bases fitting TRBD2. Germline CDR1 and CDR2: SGDLS and YYNGEE. V was clipped by 3 bases and J by 4 bases; unmatched bases: 6. This CDR3 region has 15 residues. CDR3 bases: TGTGCCAGCAGCGGGGGACTAGGGGCATACAATGAGCAGTTCTTC. It codes for CASSGGLGAYNEQFF. The full variable domain, in which reference TRBV9 and TRBJ2-1 provide the parts outside the CDR3, is DSGVTQTPKHLITATGQRVTLRCSPRSGDLSVYWYQQSLDQGLQFLIQYYNGEERAKGNILERFSAQQFPDLHSELNLSSLELGDSALYFCASSGGLGAYNEQFFGPGTRLTVL.

The chain is built from TRBV12-3 or TRBV12-4 and TRBJ1-5; possible D gene TRBD1, 5 bases. This CDR3 contains 14 residues. V lost 3 bases and J lost 2, with 8 bases in between. CDR3 sequence: CASSFTRGNQPQHF. Written as DNA, the CDR3 is TGTGCCAGCAGTTTCACCAGGGGCAATCAGCCCCAGCATTTT.

The chain employs TRBV18 and TRBJ1-1; perhaps TRBD1 as D (6 bases). V shed 3 bases and J shed 4 bases, with 12 bases lying between them. Germline V gives CDR1 KGHSH, CDR2 LQKENI. The CDR3 covers 14 residues. Written as DNA, the CDR3 is TGTGCCAGCTCACCTTCGGGACAAGGCACTGAAGCTTTCTTT. It encodes CASSPSGQGTEAFF.

This clonotype was observed many times. CDR3 residues: CASSEMTGEGEQYF. The CDR3 DNA is TGCGCCAGCAGCGAGATGACCGGGGAAGGGGAGCAGTACTTC. The rearrangement joins TRBV5-1 to TRBJ2-7; weak D call: TRBD2 (5 bases). The V end lost 4 bases, the J end lost 7 bases, and 18 bases lay between the germline ends. The CDR3 spans 14 residues. Germline lookup yields CDR1 SGHRS and CDR2 YFSETQ.

This chain links TRBV6-2 or TRBV6-3 with TRBJ2-2, with a tentative D call TRBD2 (5 bases). This CDR3 region has 12 residues. The germline CDR1 and CDR2 sequences are MNHEY and SVGEGT. V lost 7 bases to trimming and J lost 6 bases, with 9 bases between them. CDR3 nucleotide sequence: TGTGCCAGCAAGGCGGGTCCCGGGGAGCTGTTTTTT. Its protein product is CASKAGPGELFF.

The chain combines TRBV7-9 with TRBJ2-7; 7 positions agree with TRBD1. The V gene's germline CDR1 is SEHNR and CDR2 FQNEAQ (reference sequence). Unmatched junction bases numbered 9, after V lost 3 bases and J lost 4 bases. The CDR3 totals 15 residues. The CDR3 region is CASSFGQGVFYEQYF. For the CDR3, the DNA is TGTGCCAGCAGCTTCGGGCAGGGGGTCTTTTACGAGCAGTACTTC.

The sample holds many counts of this clonotype. This chain joins TRBV6-5 and TRBJ2-7; 13 bases are a match to TRBD2. Germline lookup yields CDR1 MNHEY and CDR2 SVGAGI. CDR3 length equals 15 residues. V was clipped by 0 bases and J by 7 bases; unmatched bases: 3. The CDR3 DNA follows: TGTGCCAGCAGTTACTCGGGACTAGCGGGGAGGGAGCAGTACTTC. Protein: CASSYSGLAGREQYF.

The chain employs TRBV10-2 and TRBJ2-3, with TRBD2 matching over 16 bases. V was clipped by 6 bases and J by 2 bases; unmatched bases: 5. The V gene's germline CDR1 is WSHSY and CDR2 SAAADI. This CDR3 is built from 17 residues. This CDR3 reads CASRLGLAGGATDTQYF. The DNA for the CDR3 is TGCGCCAGCAGGCTGGGACTAGCGGGGGGGGCCACAGATACGCAGTATTTT.

This clonotype came up a few times. At one boundary the junction diverges from the germline segment, which might be a read error. The chain employs TRBV20-1 and TRBJ2-7; 8 nucleotides line up with TRBD1. CDR1 is DFQATT and CDR2 is SNEGSKA in the germline V gene (reference sequence). CDR3 length equals 14 residues. DNA of the CDR3: TGCAGTGCTGGGGGACAGGAACTCTCCTCCGAGCAGTACTTC. Amino acid sequence: CSAGGQELSSEQYF.

The chain links TRBV5-1 to TRBJ2-5, with unresolved D. The CDR3 consists of 13 residues. Per germline, CDR1 SGHRS and CDR2 YFSETQ. V was cut by 0 bases and J by 5 bases, with 8 bases left in between. This CDR3 is CASSLAVTETQYF. CDR3 bases: TGCGCCAGCAGCTTGGCAGTAACGGAGACCCAGTACTTC.

This clonotype is a singleton in its sample. One base away lies a much larger clone, so this may be a sequencing read error. Because the CDR3 is missing its conserved closing phenylalanine or tryptophan, this is likely a read error. V is TRBV12-3 or TRBV12-4 and J is TRBJ2-1; D call uncertain. This CDR3 spans 15 amino acids. The V end lost 5 bases, the J end lost 9 bases, and 20 bases lay between the germline ends. The CDR3 sequence is CASSLNSVLGGEQFL. DNA for the CDR3: TGTGCCAGCAGTCTCAATTCGGTACTGGGCGGTGAGCAGTTCTTA.

This clonotype was seen only once. The J gene is TRBJ2-3, the V gene TRBV28, with 10 nucleotides matching TRBD1. J gave up 0 bases and V 4 bases, and 4 bases lay outside the gene matches. Germline CDR1 MDHEN, CDR2 SYDVKM. The CDR3 covers 16 residues. In DNA form, the CDR3 reads TGTGCCAGCAGTTGGGGGACAGGGGAGAGCACAGATACGCAGTATTTT. Protein product: CASSWGTGESTDTQYF. Full variable domain (missing parts from reference TRBV28 and TRBJ2-3): DVKVTQSSRYLVKRTGEKVFLECVQDMDHENMFWYRQDPGLGLRLIYFSYDVKMKEKGDIPEGYSVSREKKERFSLILESASTNQTSMYLCASSWGTGESTDTQYFGPGTRLTVL.

There are a few counts of this clonotype. V usage is TRBV20-1 and J usage is TRBJ2-3; 12 nucleotides line up with TRBD2. Germline CDR1 and CDR2: DFQATT and SNEGSKA (reference sequence). The CDR3 has 17 residues. V was clipped by 4 bases and J by 4 bases; unmatched bases: 12. The CDR3 sequence is CSATLPSGRASADTQYF. CDR3 DNA sequence: TGCAGTGCTACCCTGCCTAGCGGGAGGGCCAGCGCAGATACGCAGTATTTT.

This clonotype showed up just a few times. The chain has TRBV7-8 and TRBJ2-1, with a tentative D call TRBD2 (6 bases). The CDR3 spans 16 residues. Germline V gene lookup returns CDR1 SGHVS and CDR2 FQNEAQ. V lost 5 bases to trimming and J lost 1 base, with 15 bases between them. In nucleotides, the CDR3 is TGTGCCAGCAGCGCCACTAGCTACTCATCCTACAATGAGCAGTTCTTC. Protein sequence: CASSATSYSSYNEQFF.